The 8 T cell receptor beta chains below were found in one sample sequenced in a study of T cell responses to AZD1222 COVID-19 vaccine. The protocol was immunoSEQ multiplex PCR, while the TCRdb copy is restricted to in-frame clones and leaves out a portion. The sample lists approximately 80,000 clones, approximately 85% occurring once. The source was peripheral blood, collected 28 days after the second AZD1222 dose. These receptors all come from an adult who received the AZD1222 COVID-19 vaccine.

This chain connects TRBV9 to TRBJ2-1; D might be TRBD1 (6 bases). The CDR3 runs 15 residues. The germline gives CDR1 SGDLS, CDR2 YYNGEE. V was pared by 0 bases and J by 2 bases, with 9 bases between. DNA of the CDR3: TGTGCCAGCAGCGTAGGGGGGCTACCCTACAATGAGCAGTTCTTC. Amino acids: CASSVGGLPYNEQFF.

This rearrangement joins TRBV19 to TRBJ1-1; TRBD1 might be the D (5 bases). The CDR3 is 15 residues long. Trimming pared 7 bases from V and 8 bases from J, leaving 23 bases between. From germline, CDR1 is LNHDA and CDR2 SQIVND (reference sequence). This chain's CDR3 is CASIDGAGTLGEAFF. The CDR3 DNA reads as TGTGCCAGTATCGATGGGGCGGGGACCTTGGGGGAAGCTTTCTTT.

This chain joins TRBV11-1 and TRBJ2-3; a possible D gene is TRBD2 (5 bases). This CDR3 contains 15 residues. Looked up from germline, CDR1 is SGHAT and CDR2 is FQDESV (reference sequence). V dropped 2 bases and J dropped 1 base, with 10 bases sitting between them. The CDR3 is CASSLHPGGTDTQYF. In DNA form, the CDR3 reads TGTGCCAGCAGCTTACATCCCGGGGGCACAGATACGCAGTATTTT. The full variable domain, completed using reference TRBV11-1 and TRBJ2-3, is EAEVAQSPRYKITEKSQAVAFWCDPISGHATLYWYRQILGQGPELLVQFQDESVVDDSQLPKDRFSAERLKGVDSTLKIQPAELGDSAMYLCASSLHPGGTDTQYFGPGTRLTVL.

The CDR3 nucleotides read TGCGCCAGCAGCTTAGCGCGGGGGGGCCTCTATGAGCAGTTCTTC. Residues: CASSLARGGLYEQFF. This chain uses TRBV10-1 with TRBJ2-1; 9 bases align to TRBD2. From germline, CDR1 is WNHNN and CDR2 SYGVQD (reference sequence). With 6 bases clipped from V and 8 bases from J, the junction kept 11 bases outside the gene matches. The CDR3 consists of 15 residues.

The table lists this clone with a few counts. The chain joins TRBV7-9 to TRBJ2-7; the D is unclear. This CDR3 is built from 12 residues. Between the trimmed V and J ends, which lost 0 bases and 7 bases, there was a span of 7 bases. Germline values: CDR1 SEHNR, CDR2 FQNEAQ (reference sequence). The CDR3 nucleotides read TGTGCCAGCAGCTTAGCGGGGATGGAGCAGTACTTC. Translating gives CASSLAGMEQYF.

In this sample, this clone turned up a few times. This chain joins TRBV18 and TRBJ1-6; no reliable D call. The CDR3 extends over 13 amino acids. Germline assignment: CDR1 KGHSH and CDR2 LQKENI. The V gene lost 5 bases and the J gene lost 6 bases, with 8 bases spanning the gap. The CDR3 protein is CASSGPLNSPLHF. The CDR3 DNA reads TGTGCCAGCTCAGGCCCACTTAATTCACCCCTCCACTTT.

The CDR3 sequence is CASSLVTGANEKLFF. DNA for the CDR3: TGCGCCAGCAGCTTGGTCACAGGGGCTAATGAAAAACTGTTTTTT. The rearrangement links TRBV5-1 to TRBJ1-4; 7 nucleotides match TRBD1. The CDR3 totals 15 residues. The germline V gene encodes CDR1 SGHRS and CDR2 YFSETQ. J lost 3 bases, V lost 0 bases, and 2 bases had no gene match.

The count of this clone is one. The V gene is TRBV19, the J gene TRBJ2-3; D not resolved. The germline CDR1 and CDR2 sequences are LNHDA and SQIVND (reference sequence). V dropped 3 bases and J dropped 0 bases, with 7 bases sitting between them. CDR3 size: 14 residues. As DNA, the CDR3 is TGTGCCAGTAGTATTTCCTCTAGCACAGATACGCAGTATTTT. The encoded protein is CASSISSSTDTQYF.